This TCR beta chain was sequenced in a study of T cell responses to AZD1222 COVID-19 vaccine (dated by TCRdb to about 2021). For the wider study: AZD1222 recipients whose second dose came at about 4 weeks and those whose second dose came at about 12 weeks were combined into one group, since spike-specific TCR depth and breadth did not differ between the two schedules. A total of over 230 trial participants underwent TCR sequencing, of whom 207 received two doses of AZD1222 and around 26 received two doses of the MenACWY control vaccine. Trial participants were enrolled by age into 18-55, 56-69 and 70-plus year subgroups, with roughly 150, 30 and 60 TCR-sequenced participants respectively.

V drops 4 bases and J drops 0 bases, leaving 12 bases in between. From the cysteine up to the phenylalanine, the CDR3 has a length of 15 residues. Only the CDR3 region is kept as DNA, spanning 45 bases read in frame from base 1. According to the germline V gene, CDR1 reads MNHEY and CDR2 reads SVGAGI. The CDR3 regions of human TCRbeta chains were analyzed by immunosequencing. Per the source publication's procedure: TCRs in the repertoires were compared against a reference library of SARS-CoV-2-specific TCRs that had been generated with the MIRA antigen-specificity platform. Breadth meant the fraction of unique TCRs that were SARS-CoV-2-associated, whereas depth meant the fraction of total T cells that were SARS-CoV-2-associated. Each spike-specific TCR was assigned to its reactive spike region and to a CD4 or CD8 class using the MIRA data. Log10-transformed breadth and depth values were compared by one-way ANOVA with Sidak's multiple comparisons tests. TCRdb mirrors the immuneACCESS table, restricted to in-frame sequences. Some clones are absent from its copies; in checked studies, under half trace to an unresolved V gene, and the reason for the others is unknown. From that table come the V and J calls and clone size; the DNA was used to work out D and trimming. This sample gives roughly 100,000 clones in total; roughly 80% of them show up just once. More than 4.5% of the sample is taken by the ten largest.

This sample's time point label indicates: baseline before first vaccination. Samples from vaccinated people were obtained from the UK trials COV001 and COV002, which included a single-blind randomized controlled phase 2/3 trial of AZD1222 (ChAdOx1 nCoV-19) in healthy adults. Trial participant PBMC samples were collected at day 0 and day 28 after the second dose for TCRbeta chain sequencing. The study at large found these results: Conclusions about previously exposed vaccinees were limited because only six AZD1222 recipients were SARS-CoV-2 seropositive at baseline. Vaccine-associated CD4 TCRs spanned the whole spike protein, with dominant responses in regions 160-218 and 743-854. In the small 56-69-year group, the increase in depth fell short of significance, most likely because of low power. Because no samples from the day 14 peak response were available, repertoires could be characterized only after the peak T cell response. Participants were mostly white British and included more females than males, and it was suggested by the authors that clonal diversity may have been underestimated. Epitopes outside the regions mutated in the B.1.351 and B.1.1.7 variants were reportedly recognized by nearly half of the unique spike-specific TCRs. After two AZD1222 doses, spike-specific TCR breadth and depth were significantly higher than at day 0 and than in MenACWY recipients.

Comment on this clone: Which antigen it targets is not known. Nothing much larger sits one base from this clone, and base qualities are not available.

This material consisted of peripheral blood, taken on day 0 of AZD1222 vaccination. The receptor was isolated from an adult in good health. The chain joins TRBV6-5 to TRBJ1-1; no confident D gene assignment can be made. The CDR3 reads CASSFREGLNTEAFF. The DNA sequence reads TGTGCCAGCAGTTTCCGGGAAGGCTTGAACACTGAAGCTTTCTTT.